A selection of T cell receptor beta chains follows, all from one sample in a study of early T cells in non-severe SARS-CoV-2 infection. TCRdb redid the calling of the 5' RACE reads with MiXCR, one entry per CDR3 protein. The sample gives approximately 22,000 distinct CDR3 sequences, about 4.5% of which show up once; approximately 5.7% is in the top ten. Sequencing input: whole blood. Source of these receptors: an adult who was a healthcare worker with PCR-confirmed SARS-CoV-2 infection or an uninfected control (not recorded which). Both conserved end residues are part of each CDR3. Each record gives: D gene, clone size, V gene, J gene, CDR3 DNA, CDR3 protein. D genes are given only for firm matches. Rows give clone size only sometimes, using once, few, many, or a class for an expanded clone.

d_gene: -
abundance: few
v_gene: TRBV7-2
j_gene: TRBJ1-1
CDR3nt: TGTGCCAGCAGCCCCGAAAGGATAAGCACTGAAGCTTTCTTT
CDR3aa: CASSPERISTEAFF

d_gene: -
abundance: -
v_gene: TRBV28
j_gene: TRBJ2-3
CDR3nt: TGTGCCAGCAGTCAGGGGACTATTCTGGCTACGCAGTATTTT
CDR3aa: CASSQGTILATQYF

d_gene: -
abundance: few
v_gene: TRBV18
j_gene: TRBJ1-5
CDR3nt: TGTGCCAGCTCACCGGGCACCGATCAGCCCCAGCATTTT
CDR3aa: CASSPGTDQPQHF

d_gene: -
abundance: many
v_gene: TRBV6-1
j_gene: TRBJ2-7
CDR3nt: TGTGCCAGCAGTGACAGAGACGAGCAGTACTTC
CDR3aa: CASSDRDEQYF

d_gene: -
abundance: many
v_gene: TRBV10-1
j_gene: TRBJ2-2
CDR3nt: TGCGCCAGCAGTGAGTGGAGGACCCCTACCGGGGAGCTGTTTTTT
CDR3aa: CASSEWRTPTGELFF

d_gene: -
abundance: -
v_gene: TRBV29-1
j_gene: TRBJ2-5
CDR3nt: TGCAGCGATCACTCAGGGCGGGAGACCCAGTACTTC
CDR3aa: CSDHSGRETQYF

d_gene: TRBD1
abundance: -
v_gene: TRBV20-1
j_gene: TRBJ2-3
CDR3nt: TGCAGTGCAGAGGACAGGGGACCAGATACGCAGTATTTT
CDR3aa: CSAEDRGPDTQYF

d_gene: TRBD1
abundance: -
v_gene: TRBV2
j_gene: TRBJ1-2
CDR3nt: TGTGCCAGCAGTGGACAGGGGATGAGCTACACCTTC
CDR3aa: CASSGQGMSYTF

d_gene: -
abundance: -
v_gene: TRBV2
j_gene: TRBJ1-6
CDR3nt: TGTGCCAGCAAGGCCTATGGTATGGCACCCCTCCACTTT
CDR3aa: CASKAYGMAPLHF

d_gene: -
abundance: many
v_gene: TRBV5-1
j_gene: TRBJ2-2
CDR3nt: TGCGCCAGCAGCCCGGCTTTATCTTCCGCCGGGGAGCTGTTTTTT
CDR3aa: CASSPALSSAGELFF

d_gene: -
abundance: few
v_gene: TRBV12-3/TRBV12-4
j_gene: TRBJ2-2
CDR3nt: TGTGCCAGCAGTTTTATCGCCACCGGGGAGCTGTTTTTT
CDR3aa: CASSFIATGELFF

d_gene: TRBD1
abundance: many
v_gene: TRBV4-2
j_gene: TRBJ1-5
CDR3nt: TGTGCCAGCAGCCCAGGACAGGGTCAAATTCAGCCCCAGCATTTT
CDR3aa: CASSPGQGQIQPQHF

d_gene: -
abundance: many
v_gene: TRBV6-2/TRBV6-3
j_gene: TRBJ2-7
CDR3nt: TGTGCCAGCAGAACCACAGGGTTCTACGAGCAGTACTTC
CDR3aa: CASRTTGFYEQYF

d_gene: -
abundance: many
v_gene: TRBV15
j_gene: TRBJ2-1
CDR3nt: TGTGCCACCAGCAGTTATAGCGGTCCTTTCAATGAGCAGTTCTTC
CDR3aa: CATSSYSGPFNEQFF

d_gene: -
abundance: many
v_gene: TRBV12-3/TRBV12-4
j_gene: TRBJ2-3
CDR3nt: TGTGCCAGCAGTTTTGATGGCATAGGAGATACGCAGTATTTT
CDR3aa: CASSFDGIGDTQYF

d_gene: -
abundance: many
v_gene: TRBV10-3
j_gene: TRBJ1-6
CDR3nt: TGTGCCATCAGTGAGTCGATCAGCCAAGATTCACCCCTCCACTTT
CDR3aa: CAISESISQDSPLHF

d_gene: TRBD2
abundance: -
v_gene: TRBV7-9
j_gene: TRBJ2-6
CDR3nt: TGTGCCAGCAGCTTTACTAGCGGGAGGGCTTTAACTCAATCTGGGGCCAACGTCCTGACTTTC
CDR3aa: CASSFTSGRALTQSGANVLTF

d_gene: -
abundance: few
v_gene: TRBV28
j_gene: TRBJ2-5
CDR3nt: TGTGCCAGCAAAGTTGGACATAAAGAGACCCAGTACTTC
CDR3aa: CASKVGHKETQYF

d_gene: TRBD2
abundance: many
v_gene: TRBV9
j_gene: TRBJ2-5
CDR3nt: TGTGCCAGCAGCGCCGGACTAGGTGGTCTCGAGACCCAGTACTTC
CDR3aa: CASSAGLGGLETQYF

d_gene: -
abundance: many
v_gene: TRBV11-2
j_gene: TRBJ2-2
CDR3nt: TGTGCCAGCAGCTTATCTGCAGTGAACACCGGGGAGCTGTTTTTT
CDR3aa: CASSLSAVNTGELFF

d_gene: -
abundance: many
v_gene: TRBV6-6
j_gene: TRBJ2-1
CDR3nt: TGTGCCAGCAGTTACTCGGGGGGACACATCAATGAGCAGTTCTTC
CDR3aa: CASSYSGGHINEQFF

d_gene: -
abundance: many
v_gene: TRBV28
j_gene: TRBJ2-5
CDR3nt: TGTGCCAGCAGTTTTGTCAGTTCCGAAGAGACCCAGTACTTC
CDR3aa: CASSFVSSEETQYF

d_gene: -
abundance: many
v_gene: TRBV7-2
j_gene: TRBJ2-7
CDR3nt: TGTGCCAGCAGCTTCACAGAGGGGGCCTACGAGCAGTACTTC
CDR3aa: CASSFTEGAYEQYF

d_gene: -
abundance: many
v_gene: TRBV10-3
j_gene: TRBJ2-2
CDR3nt: TGTGCCATCAGTGTCGGTCTATCGGTAAACACCGGGGAGCTGTTTTTT
CDR3aa: CAISVGLSVNTGELFF

d_gene: TRBD2
abundance: many
v_gene: TRBV6-5
j_gene: TRBJ2-7
CDR3nt: TGTGCCAGCAGTTACACGGCGACTAGCGGGAGGATTGAGCAGTACTTC
CDR3aa: CASSYTATSGRIEQYF